This TCR beta chain was captured by sequencing in a study of blood T cell repertoires in COVID-19. Germline loops: CDR1 LGHDT, CDR2 YNNKEL (reference sequence). The CDR3 runs to 16 residues. Trimming removed 3 bases from V and 3 bases from J; junction bases left unmatched: 5. The assay was immunoSEQ multiplex PCR, and TCRdb's table has in-frame clones only and misses some. The sample shows 400,000 or so clones, about 87% of them seen only once. The sequence came from a human donor in a cohort sampled during active COVID-19. The specimen was peripheral blood. The chain links TRBV3-1 (or the pseudogene TRBV3-2) to TRBJ2-7, with TRBD2 identical over 13 bases. In nucleotides, the CDR3 is TGTGCCAGCAGCCATCCCGGACTAGCGGGAGACTACGAGCAGTACTTC. It specifies CASSHPGLAGDYEQYF.